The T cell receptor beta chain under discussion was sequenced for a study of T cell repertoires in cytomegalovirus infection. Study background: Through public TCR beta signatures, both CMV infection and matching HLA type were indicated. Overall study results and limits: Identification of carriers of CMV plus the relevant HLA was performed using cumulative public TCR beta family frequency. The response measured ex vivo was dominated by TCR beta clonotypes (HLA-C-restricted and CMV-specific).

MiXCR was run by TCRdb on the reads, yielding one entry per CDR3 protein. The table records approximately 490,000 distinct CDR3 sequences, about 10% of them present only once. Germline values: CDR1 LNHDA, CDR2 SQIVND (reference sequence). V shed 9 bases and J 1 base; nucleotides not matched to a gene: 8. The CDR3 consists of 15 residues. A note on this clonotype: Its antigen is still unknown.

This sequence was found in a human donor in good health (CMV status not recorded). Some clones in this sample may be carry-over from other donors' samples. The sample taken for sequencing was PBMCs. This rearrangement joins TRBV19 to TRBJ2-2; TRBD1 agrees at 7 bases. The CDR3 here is CASLDRTVNTGELFF. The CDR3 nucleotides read TGTGCCAGCTTGGACAGGACGGTGAACACCGGGGAGCTGTTTTTT.